These 29 T cell receptor beta chains were all obtained from the same sample, sequenced in a study of blood T cells in healthy people across ages. Together with a sample-barcoded 5' primer, a J-beta primer mix was included in a second PCR lasting roughly 6 to 12 cycles. MiXCR, applied by TCRdb to the 5' RACE reads, yields one record per CDR3 protein. This sample yields more than 1.4 million distinct CDR3 sequences, of which 42% are seen a single time; roughly 8.2% belongs to the top ten. Material for sequencing was blood. All receptors derive from a woman aged 18-29 years in good health.

In this sample, this clonotype turned up a few times. J is TRBJ2-3 and V is TRBV18, with D maybe TRBD2 (5 bases). The CDR3 contains 16 residues. CDR1 KGHSH and CDR2 LQKENI come from the germline V gene. V gave up 1 base and J gave up 5 bases, with 16 bases separating them. CDR3 sequence: CASSPLFEGVVDTQYF. The CDR3 region has the DNA TGTGCCAGCTCACCACTCTTTGAGGGTGTGGTAGATACGCAGTATTTT.

This chain connects TRBV9 to TRBJ2-7; D ambiguous. V lost 0 bases, J lost 0 bases, and 10 bases lay in between. The CDR3 length is 15 residues. Germline CDR1 is SGDLS and CDR2 is YYNGEE. The CDR3 DNA reads TGTGCCAGCAGCGTAGGTCAGGAGATCTCCTACGAGCAGTACTTC. Translated: CASSVGQEISYEQYF.

The chain employs TRBV20-1 and TRBJ2-3, with D possibly being TRBD2 (5 bases). Germline V gene sequence: CDR1 DFQATT, CDR2 SNEGSKA (reference sequence). V dropped 0 bases and J dropped 0 bases, with 25 bases sitting between them. The CDR3 totals 20 residues. The CDR3 DNA is TGCAGTGCTAGAGATCGACGGATAATGAATCACGGGATGAGCACAGATACGCAGTATTTT. Its protein is CSARDRRIMNHGMSTDTQYF.

The chain uses TRBV5-1 and TRBJ2-3; perhaps TRBD2 as D (5 bases). CDR3 length: 14 residues. CDR1 and CDR2 (germline): SGHRS, YFSETQ. V lost 4 bases and J 2 bases, leaving 11 bases between the germline ends. The DNA for the CDR3 is TGCGCCAGCAGCCCGCTGGACTCCACAGATACGCAGTATTTT. As protein: CASSPLDSTDTQYF.

This clonotype was seen a handful of times. The J gene is TRBJ2-7, the V gene TRBV20-1; 8 bases align to TRBD2. Germline CDR1 reads DFQATT; CDR2 reads SNEGSKA (reference sequence). V trimming: 3 bases; J trimming: 4 bases; junction bases outside the gene matches: 14. The CDR3 loop spans 16 amino acids. CDR3 amino acids: CSASGVRAGVGYEQYF. In nucleotides, the CDR3 is TGCAGTGCTAGCGGTGTAAGAGCGGGGGTCGGTTACGAGCAGTACTTC.

The chain employs TRBV14 and TRBJ2-5, with D tentatively TRBD1 (6 bases). The V and J ends lost 6 bases and 5 bases respectively, with 16 bases between them. Germline values: CDR1 SGHDN, CDR2 FVKESK. This CDR3 has 14 amino acids. The CDR3 loop reads CASRQGWMPETQYF. The CDR3 bases are TGTGCCAGCAGACAGGGTTGGATGCCGGAGACCCAGTACTTC.

This chain links TRBV7-3 with TRBJ2-1; 9 bases are shared with TRBD1. Germline trimming cut 5 bases from V and 7 bases from J; bases unmatched to any gene: 12. Germline values: CDR1 SGHTA, CDR2 FQGTGA. This CDR3 has 16 amino acids. DNA for the CDR3: TGTGCCAGCAGCACTACAGGGGGCGCTGGGAAAAATGAGCAGTTCTTC. Protein product: CASSTTGGAGKNEQFF.

V gene TRBV24-1 combines with J gene TRBJ1-2, with D uncertain. This CDR3 spans 12 amino acids. The V end was cut by 4 bases, the J end by 0 bases, with 2 bases between. CDR1 is KGHDR and CDR2 is SFDVKD in the germline V gene. The DNA for the CDR3 is TGTGCCACCAGTGAAGCTAACTATGGCTACACCTTC. Amino acid sequence: CATSEANYGYTF.

The gene calls are TRBV11-2 and TRBJ2-1; 9 nucleotides agree with TRBD2. The CDR3 sequence is 15 residues long. The junction had 7 bases not matched to a gene; V was cut back by 1 base and J by 9 bases. CDR1 and CDR2 (germline): SGHAT, FQNNGV. In nucleotides, the CDR3 is TGTGCCAGCAGCTTAGCAGGACTAGCGACGCCTGAGCAGTTCTTC. Translated, it gives CASSLAGLATPEQFF.

Only a few counts were recorded for this clonotype. The chain uses TRBV11-2 and TRBJ2-1, with 8 bases aligning to TRBD2. V dropped 2 bases and J dropped 7; count of bases not matched to a gene: 4. Germline V gene sequence: CDR1 SGHAT, CDR2 FQNNGV. This CDR3 contains 14 residues. CDR3 nucleotide sequence: TGTGCCAGCAGCTTACCCAGCGGGAGTAATGAGCAGTTCTTC. The encoded protein is CASSLPSGSNEQFF.

This clonotype appeared a few times. The V call is TRBV7-2, the J call TRBJ2-7, with 7 nucleotides matching TRBD2. The CDR3 loop spans 15 amino acids. Trimming cost V 6 bases and J 7 bases; bases outside gene matches: 15. CDR1 is SGHTA and CDR2 is FQGNSA in the germline V gene. As DNA, the CDR3 is TGTGCCAGCAGGACTACCGGGACTACGTTCAATGAGCAGTACTTC. This encodes CASRTTGTTFNEQYF.

The sample holds a few counts of this clonotype. J is TRBJ1-1 and V is TRBV6-6; unclear D gene. Germline V lookup: CDR1 MNHNY, CDR2 SVGAGI (reference sequence). The CDR3 totals 14 residues. V lost 4 bases, J lost 5 bases, and 14 bases lay in between. CDR3 amino acids: CASSSLALETEAFF. CDR3 bases: TGTGCCAGCAGTTCTCTCGCTCTCGAGACTGAAGCTTTCTTT.

The chain uses TRBV28 and TRBJ1-2, with D possibly matching TRBD1 (6 bases). The CDR3 totals 13 residues. Trimming cost V 8 bases and J 4 bases, with 14 bases left between them. Germline V gene lookup returns CDR1 MDHEN and CDR2 SYDVKM. In DNA, the CDR3 is TGTGCCAGCGTCGGGGGCGGAGGCTATGGCTACACCTTC. Translated, it gives CASVGGGGYGYTF.

For this clonotype: At one of its ends the junction is not consistent with the germline gene, which may arise from a read error. This CDR3 reads CVSSYQPGSGTEAFF. The CDR3 nucleotides read TGTGTCAGCAGTTACCAGCCAGGGAGCGGCACTGAAGCTTTCTTT. The chain links TRBV6-2 or TRBV6-3 to TRBJ1-1; D is perhaps TRBD1 (5 bases). The CDR3 runs to 15 residues. Germline V gene data show CDR1 as MNHEY and CDR2 as SVGEGT.

This chain links TRBV20-1 with TRBJ1-6; 9 bases line up with TRBD1. Germline V gene sequence: CDR1 DFQATT, CDR2 SNEGSKA (reference sequence). The trim removed 3 bases at V and 8 bases at J, leaving 23 bases unmatched. This CDR3 contains 20 residues. CDR3 DNA sequence: TGCAGTGCTAGGATGGGCTTGACAGGGGGTCATCGAGGGCTACATTCACCCCTCCACTTT. Translated, it gives CSARMGLTGGHRGLHSPLHF.

The chain uses TRBV20-1 and TRBJ2-5; D is undetermined. V dropped 5 bases and J dropped 5 bases, with 9 bases sitting between them. This CDR3 region has 11 residues. CDR1 DFQATT and CDR2 SNEGSKA come from the germline V gene (reference sequence). The CDR3 coding sequence is TGCAGTGCTCCGAGGACGGAGACCCAGTACTTC. Amino acid sequence: CSAPRTETQYF.

This clonotype was detected a few times. The chain couples TRBV12-5 to TRBJ1-2; the match to TRBD1 covers 7 bases. The CDR3 runs to 12 residues. Germline CDR1 reads LGHNT; CDR2 reads FRNRAP. V trimming: 5 bases; J trimming: 6 bases; junction bases outside the gene matches: 3. The DNA of the CDR3 is TGTGCTAGTGGTAACGGACAGGATGGCTACACCTTC. Protein: CASGNGQDGYTF.

The chain joins TRBV5-1 to TRBJ2-5; D is perhaps TRBD2 (5 bases). The CDR3 runs to 14 residues. Germline lookup yields CDR1 SGHRS and CDR2 YFSETQ. The V gene lost 0 bases and the J gene lost 11 bases, with 17 bases spanning the gap. The chain's CDR3 is CASSLGTEGNEQYF. CDR3 bases: TGCGCCAGCAGCTTGGGAACTGAGGGCAATGAGCAGTACTTC. The full variable domain, in which reference TRBV5-1 and TRBJ2-5 provide the parts outside the CDR3, is KAGVTQTPRYLIKTRGQQVTLSCSPISGHRSVSWYQQTPGQGLQFLFEYFSETQRNKGNFPGRFSGRQFSNSRSEMNVSTLELGDSALYLCASSLGTEGNEQYFGPGTRLLVL.

The gene calls are TRBV20-1 and TRBJ2-5; 12 bases match TRBD2. The J segment lost 11 bases and the V segment lost 4 bases, leaving 11 bases of the junction unmatched. Germline V gene sequence: CDR1 DFQATT, CDR2 SNEGSKA (reference sequence). The CDR3 is 14 amino acids. The CDR3 bases are TGCAGTGCTACCCTAGCGGGGGGGCCTCGTGAGCAGTACTTC. Encoded protein: CSATLAGGPREQYF.

Notes on this clonotype: The junction departs from germline at one end; a sequencing error may be responsible. This sequence joins TRBV7-7 and TRBJ2-5; D perhaps matches TRBD2 (5 bases). Germline CDR1 is SSHAT and CDR2 is FNYEAQ (reference sequence). This CDR3 has 15 amino acids. The CDR3 loop is CASSLTGLREETQYF. CDR3 sequence (DNA): TGTGCTAGCAGCTTAACGGGGTTGCGGGAAGAGACCCAGTACTTC.

The rearrangement uses TRBV6-6 and TRBJ2-1, with 8 bases matching TRBD2. Trimming took 8 bases from V and 7 from J; bases not matched to a gene: 10. The CDR3 extends over 14 amino acids. In germline, CDR1 is MNHNY, CDR2 SVGAGI (reference sequence). The CDR3 loop reads CASGDGGARNEQFF. In DNA, the CDR3 is TGTGCCAGCGGTGACGGGGGGGCCCGGAATGAGCAGTTCTTC.

The gene calls are TRBV7-2 and TRBJ2-7; the D is unclear. The CDR3 covers 12 residues. Deletions cut 5 bases from V and 7 bases from J, with 12 bases between. Germline-derived CDR1 and CDR2 are SGHTA and FQGNSA. For the CDR3, the DNA is TGTGCCAGCAGCCCACCCGCGAAGGAGCAGTACTTC. The encoded protein is CASSPPAKEQYF.

This clonotype was seen only a few times. The gene calls are TRBV2 and TRBJ2-7, with TRBD2 as a possible D gene (5 bases). Per germline, CDR1 SNHLY and CDR2 FYNNEI. Trimming pared 4 bases from V and 7 bases from J, leaving 26 bases between. The CDR3 is 17 amino acids. CDR3 in amino acids: CASSVRAPANSYNEQYF. DNA for the CDR3: TGTGCCAGCAGTGTGAGGGCCCCCGCCAACTCCTACAATGAGCAGTACTTC.

Here the CDR3 reads CASGPTGNEQYF. In DNA, the CDR3 is TGCGCCAGCGGCCCGACAGGAAACGAGCAGTACTTC. The chain couples TRBV10-2 to TRBJ2-7; D possibly corresponds to TRBD1 (6 bases). Looked up from germline, CDR1 is WSHSY and CDR2 is SAAADI. The CDR3 is 12 residues long. V gave up 8 bases and J gave up 5 bases, with 13 bases separating them.

This clonotype has more than one count but fewer than ten. This rearrangement joins TRBV4-1 to TRBJ2-2, with D possibly TRBD1 on 5 matching bases. V lost 1 base to trimming and J lost 5 bases, with 14 bases between them. The CDR3 spans 16 residues. CDR1 is MGHRA, CDR2 YSYEKL, per germline. CDR3 sequence: CASSQGRPGQTGELFF. CDR3 coding DNA: TGCGCCAGCAGCCAAGGGCGGCCAGGGCAAACCGGGGAGCTGTTTTTT.

This clonotype was seen only a few times. V and J are TRBV4-1 and TRBJ2-1; 8 positions agree with TRBD1. Germline-derived CDR1 and CDR2 are MGHRA and YSYEKL. The V and J ends lost 5 bases and 4 bases, in that order; junction bases with no gene match: 4. The CDR3 is made up of 14 amino acids. CDR3 loop: CASSGQGAYNEQFF. The CDR3 DNA reads TGCGCCAGCAGCGGCCAGGGGGCTTACAATGAGCAGTTCTTC.

CDR3 sequence reads: CASGRDRARTEAFF. Here the CDR3 DNA reads TGTGCCAGCGGCCGGGACAGGGCTCGCACTGAAGCTTTCTTT. The V gene is TRBV6-5, the J gene TRBJ1-1, with 9 bases matching TRBD1. Germline values: CDR1 MNHEY, CDR2 SVGAGI. V dropped 8 bases and J dropped 4; count of bases not matched to a gene: 8. The length of the CDR3 is 14 residues.

This clonotype showed up just a few times. The J gene is TRBJ2-1, the V gene TRBV25-1; perhaps TRBD2 as D (6 bases). The CDR3 loop spans 16 amino acids. V shed 5 bases and J shed 1 base, with 15 bases lying between them. Germline CDR1 reads MGHDK; CDR2 reads SYGVNS. CDR3 loop: CASSSQTSLSYNEQFF. The CDR3, as DNA: TGTGCCAGCAGTTCCCAGACTAGTCTTTCCTACAATGAGCAGTTCTTC.

This clonotype came up a few times. This chain uses TRBV4-1 with TRBJ1-2; TRBD1 matches 8 bases. This CDR3 spans 14 amino acids. J gave up 3 bases and V 2 bases, and 2 bases lay outside the gene matches. Germline CDR1 and CDR2: MGHRA and YSYEKL. CDR3 amino acids: CASSQKTGDYGYTF. Written as DNA, the CDR3 is TGCGCCAGCAGCCAAAAGACAGGGGACTATGGCTACACCTTC.